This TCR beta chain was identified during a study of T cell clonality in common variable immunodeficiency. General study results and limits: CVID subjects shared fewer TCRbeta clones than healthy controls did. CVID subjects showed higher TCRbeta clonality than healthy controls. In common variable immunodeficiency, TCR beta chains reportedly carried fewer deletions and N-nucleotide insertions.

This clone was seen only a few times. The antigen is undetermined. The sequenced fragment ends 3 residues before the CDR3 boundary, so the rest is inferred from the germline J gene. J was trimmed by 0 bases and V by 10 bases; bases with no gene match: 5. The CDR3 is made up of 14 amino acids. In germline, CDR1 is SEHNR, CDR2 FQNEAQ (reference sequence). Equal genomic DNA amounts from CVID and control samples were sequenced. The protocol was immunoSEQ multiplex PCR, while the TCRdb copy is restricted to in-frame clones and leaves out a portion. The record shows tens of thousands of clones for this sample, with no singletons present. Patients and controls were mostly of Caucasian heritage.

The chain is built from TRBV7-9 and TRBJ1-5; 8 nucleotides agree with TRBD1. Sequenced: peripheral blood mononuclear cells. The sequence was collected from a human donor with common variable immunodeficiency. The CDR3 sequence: CATGQGDSNQPQHF. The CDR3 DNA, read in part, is TGTGCCACCGGACAGGGAGATAGCAATCAGCCC.